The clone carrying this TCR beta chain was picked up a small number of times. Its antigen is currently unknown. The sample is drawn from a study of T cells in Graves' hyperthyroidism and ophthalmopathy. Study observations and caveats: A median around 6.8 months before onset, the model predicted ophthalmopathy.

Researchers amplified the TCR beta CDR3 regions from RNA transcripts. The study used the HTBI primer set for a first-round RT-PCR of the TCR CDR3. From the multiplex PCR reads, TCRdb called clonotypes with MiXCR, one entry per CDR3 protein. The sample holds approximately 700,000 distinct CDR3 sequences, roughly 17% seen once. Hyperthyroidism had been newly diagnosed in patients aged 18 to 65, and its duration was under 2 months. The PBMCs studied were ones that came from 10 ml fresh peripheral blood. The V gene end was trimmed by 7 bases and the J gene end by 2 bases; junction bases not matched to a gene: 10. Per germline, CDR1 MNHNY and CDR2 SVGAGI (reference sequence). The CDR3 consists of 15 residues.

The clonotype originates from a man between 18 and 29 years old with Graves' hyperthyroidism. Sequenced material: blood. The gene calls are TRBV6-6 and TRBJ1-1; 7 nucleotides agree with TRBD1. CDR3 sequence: CASTRRTGLNTEAFF. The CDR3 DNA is TGTGCCAGCACTAGACGGACAGGCCTCAACACTGAAGCTTTCTTT.